These 13 T cell receptor beta chains came from one sample sequenced in a study of T cell responses to AZD1222 COVID-19 vaccine. Profiled with immunoSEQ multiplex PCR; TCRdb holds only in-frame clones, not every one. There are 160,000 or so clones in the sample; 88% occur only once, and about 7% lies in the top ten. This specimen consisted of peripheral blood, obtained after recovery from COVID-19. Receptors were obtained from an adult who had recovered from COVID-19.

This clone was seen once. The gene calls are TRBV5-1 and TRBJ1-3; D not resolved. Trimming removed 4 bases from V and 2 bases from J, with 16 bases in between. There are 16 residues in the CDR3. The germline V gene encodes CDR1 SGHRS and CDR2 YFSETQ. This CDR3 reads CASSPRSSGAGNTIYF. As DNA, the CDR3 is TGCGCCAGCAGCCCCAGGTCATCTGGGGCTGGAAACACCATATATTTT. The full variable domain, with the rest looked up from reference TRBV5-1 and TRBJ1-3, is KAGVTQTPRYLIKTRGQQVTLSCSPISGHRSVSWYQQTPGQGLQFLFEYFSETQRNKGNFPGRFSGRQFSNSRSEMNVSTLELGDSALYLCASSPRSSGAGNTIYFGEGSWLTVV.

The V gene is TRBV9, the J gene TRBJ2-3; D call uncertain. Germline assignment: CDR1 SGDLS and CDR2 YYNGEE. This CDR3 has 19 amino acids. Trimming cost V 0 bases and J 0 bases, with 20 bases left between them. The CDR3 reads CASSVVEAQVENSTDTQYF. In DNA, the CDR3 is TGTGCCAGCAGCGTAGTTGAGGCCCAGGTTGAGAACAGCACAGATACGCAGTATTTT. The full variable domain, rest sourced from reference TRBV9 and TRBJ2-3, is DSGVTQTPKHLITATGQRVTLRCSPRSGDLSVYWYQQSLDQGLQFLIQYYNGEERAKGNILERFSAQQFPDLHSELNLSSLELGDSALYFCASSVVEAQVENSTDTQYFGPGTRLTVL.

This clone has more than one count but fewer than ten. J is TRBJ1-1 and V is TRBV19; TRBD1 is a possible D gene (6 bases). CDR3 length: 14 amino acids. Trimming shortened V by 4 bases and J by 0 bases, and 9 bases separated the two germline ends. Germline V gene data show CDR1 as LNHDA and CDR2 as SQIVND (reference sequence). CDR3 loop: CASSRQVMNTEAFF. CDR3 sequence (DNA): TGTGCCAGTAGTAGACAGGTGATGAACACTGAAGCTTTCTTT.

V gene TRBV7-9 combines with J gene TRBJ2-3, with D possibly being TRBD2 (5 bases). In germline, CDR1 is SEHNR, CDR2 FQNEAQ (reference sequence). This CDR3 has 16 residues. V was shortened by 2 bases and J by 5 bases, with 17 bases between the two germline ends. The CDR3 spells CASSLPMTSRGDTQYF. Here the CDR3 DNA reads TGTGCCAGCAGCTTACCCATGACGAGCCGGGGAGATACGCAGTATTTT.

The chain links TRBV6-6 to TRBJ1-5, with 9 bases aligning to TRBD1. Per the germline V gene, CDR1 is MNHNY and CDR2 is SVGAGI (reference sequence). This CDR3 has 16 amino acids. With 2 bases clipped from V and 7 bases from J, the junction kept 9 bases outside the gene matches. The CDR3 loop is CASSYEGQGFSQPQHF. The DNA of the CDR3 is TGTGCCAGCAGTTACGAGGGACAGGGATTTAGCCAGCCCCAGCATTTT.

This clone occurred a few times. DNA of the CDR3: TGTGCCATCAGTGACTGGGACAGGGTCTCTGGAAACACCATATATTTT. As protein: CAISDWDRVSGNTIYF. The chain carries TRBV10-3 and TRBJ1-3, with 9 bases aligning to TRBD1. Per the germline V gene, CDR1 is ENHRY and CDR2 is SYGVKD. V dropped 3 bases and J dropped 0; count of bases not matched to a gene: 3. CDR3 size: 16 residues.

This rearrangement joins TRBV6-6 to TRBJ1-1, with 10 bases that match TRBD1. The CDR3 has 14 amino acids. Germline lookup yields CDR1 MNHNY and CDR2 SVGAGI (reference sequence). Trimming removed 5 bases from V and 7 bases from J; junction bases left unmatched: 7. The CDR3 DNA sequence: TGTGCCAGCAGTGTCCCGGGACAGGGGTTTGAAGCTTTCTTT. It yields the protein CASSVPGQGFEAFF.

The V gene is TRBV12-5, the J gene TRBJ1-2; tentative D call: TRBD1 (6 bases). Germline V gene lookup returns CDR1 LGHNT and CDR2 FRNRAP. Trimming took off 0 bases at V and 2 bases at J, with 13 bases between the two ends. The CDR3 runs 16 residues. For the CDR3, the DNA is TGTGCTAGTGGTTTGGTCCTCGGGACACTAAACTATGGCTACACCTTC. Its translation: CASGLVLGTLNYGYTF.

CDR3: CASSPGRSYYGYTF. CDR3 in DNA: TGCGCCAGCAGCCCCGGACGGAGTTACTATGGCTACACCTTC. This chain connects TRBV4-3 to TRBJ1-2, with unresolved D. The CDR3 extends over 14 amino acids. V lost 4 bases, J lost 3 bases, and 12 bases lay in between. Germline V lookup: CDR1 LGHNA, CDR2 YSLEER.

The rearrangement joins TRBV28 to TRBJ1-5; 8 bases align to TRBD1. Trimming cost V 6 bases and J 4 bases; bases outside gene matches: 5. This CDR3 is 14 amino acids long. CDR1 and CDR2 from the germline V gene are MDHEN and SYDVKM. The CDR3 sequence: CASRPDRGNQPQHF. The CDR3 DNA sequence: TGTGCCAGCAGACCCGACAGGGGAAATCAGCCCCAGCATTTT.

The rearrangement uses TRBV3-1 (or the pseudogene TRBV3-2) and TRBJ1-5, with D possibly TRBD1 on 5 matching bases. Germline lookup yields CDR1 LGHDT and CDR2 YNNKEL (reference sequence). CDR3 length: 14 amino acids. V was cut by 4 bases and J by 9 bases, with 16 bases left in between. The CDR3 DNA follows: TGTGCCAGCAGCCGGGACGGGCTCGAGAGGCCCCAGCATTTT. It encodes CASSRDGLERPQHF.

This clone appeared a single time. The genes are TRBV29-1 and TRBJ2-3; 10 nucleotides match TRBD2. After removal of 4 bases from V and 0 bases from J, the junction contained 7 bases not matched to a gene. Germline V gene lookup returns CDR1 SQVTM and CDR2 ANQGSEA. The length of the CDR3 is 16 residues. CDR3 sequence: CSVAGTSGDSTDTQYF. Written as DNA, the CDR3 is TGCAGCGTTGCGGGAACTAGCGGGGATAGCACAGATACGCAGTATTTT.

The genes are TRBV19 and TRBJ1-2, with D tentatively TRBD1 (6 bases). The CDR3 covers 14 residues. Trimming shortened V by 0 bases and J by 4 bases, and 9 bases separated the two germline ends. CDR1 is LNHDA and CDR2 is SQIVND in the germline V gene (reference sequence). CDR3 loop: CASSIDQGIYGYTF. In DNA form, the CDR3 reads TGTGCCAGTAGTATAGACCAGGGGATCTATGGCTACACCTTC.